Sequencing of this T cell receptor (delta chain) was carried out in a study of γδ T cells in repeated Plasmodium falciparum infection. Gammadelta T cells were flow-sorted from PBMC into Vgamma9/Vdelta2+ and Vdelta2-negative populations for bulk analysis. Each sorted gammadelta sample had TRG and TRD chains sequenced. TCRdb processed the multiplex PCR reads again with the CATT caller. The table includes about 48,000 delta-chain clones, 1.5% to 2% detected once. Concerning this clone: TCRdb pairs this DNA with a much larger clone's protein that differs at residue 12, likely a read error; the protein shown was translated from the DNA.

The CDR3 spans 17 residues. V was pared by 4 bases and J by 4 bases, with 15 bases of the junction left unmatched. From germline, CDR1 is TSWWSYY and CDR2 QGS. J is TRDJ1 and V is TRDV1; 7 nucleotides align to TRDD3. Sequencing used gamma-delta T cells from blood. This TCR came from a pool of human donors (malaria-infected and uninfected, not separated). The CDR3 sequence: CALGVVLGGRYSDKLIF. In nucleotides, the CDR3 is TGTGCTCTTGGGGTTGTGCTGGGGGGCCGGTACAGCGATAAACTCATCTTT.